The clone carrying this T cell receptor beta chain was recorded once. These data come from a study of blood T cell repertoires in COVID-19. On the study more broadly: The study drew acute and convalescent COVID-19 samples from the United States, Italy and Spain. T cells, B-cell-depleted T cells, or PBMCs supplied cDNA or gDNA.

Patients at the Seattle site were enrolled during active infection and followed longitudinally. Per the authors' pipeline: Scientists estimated how many nucleated cells there were by amplifying reference gene primers. Profiling relied on immunoSEQ multiplex PCR, and the TCRdb table lists in-frame clones only, not all of them. The D gene and trimming were derived from the DNA, and the V and J assignments and clone size from that table. The sample contains about 74,000 clones, roughly nine tenths of which appear only once. The clonotype originates from a man between 45 and 60 years old with COVID-19, enrolled during active disease. Material for sequencing was peripheral blood.

CDR3 in DNA: TGTGCCAGCAGCGCGGGTTGGGAGCAGTTCTTC. This translates into CASSAGWEQFF. The chain recombines TRBV5-6 with TRBJ2-1; D possibly corresponds to TRBD2 (5 bases). The germline gives CDR1 SGHDT, CDR2 YYEEEE. The CDR3 sequence is 11 residues long. The V end was cut by 4 bases, the J end by 10 bases, with 9 bases between.